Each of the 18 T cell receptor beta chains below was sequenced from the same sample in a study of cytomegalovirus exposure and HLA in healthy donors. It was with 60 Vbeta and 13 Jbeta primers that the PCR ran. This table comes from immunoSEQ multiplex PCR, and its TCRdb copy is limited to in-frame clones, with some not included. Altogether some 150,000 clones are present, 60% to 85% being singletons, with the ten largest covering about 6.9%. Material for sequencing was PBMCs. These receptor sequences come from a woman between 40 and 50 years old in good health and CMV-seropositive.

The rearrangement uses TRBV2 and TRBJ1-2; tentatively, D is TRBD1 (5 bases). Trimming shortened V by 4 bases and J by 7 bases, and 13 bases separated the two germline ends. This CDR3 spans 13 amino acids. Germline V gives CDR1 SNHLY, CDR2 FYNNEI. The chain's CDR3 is CASSADTRSGYTF. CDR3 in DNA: TGTGCCAGCAGTGCGGACACGAGGAGTGGCTACACCTTC.

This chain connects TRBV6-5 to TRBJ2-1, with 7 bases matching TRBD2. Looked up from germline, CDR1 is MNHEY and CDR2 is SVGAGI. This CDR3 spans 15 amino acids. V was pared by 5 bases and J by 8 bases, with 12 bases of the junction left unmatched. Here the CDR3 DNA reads TGTGCCAGCAGTACCACTAGCGCGACTTGGGATGAGCAGTTCTTC. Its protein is CASSTTSATWDEQFF.

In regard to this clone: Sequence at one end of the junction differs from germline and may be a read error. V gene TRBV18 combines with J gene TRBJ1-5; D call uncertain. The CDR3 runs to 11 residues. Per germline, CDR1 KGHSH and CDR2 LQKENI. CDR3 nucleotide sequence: TGTGCCAGCTCACCAGATAAGCCACAGCATTTT. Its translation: CASSPDKPQHF.

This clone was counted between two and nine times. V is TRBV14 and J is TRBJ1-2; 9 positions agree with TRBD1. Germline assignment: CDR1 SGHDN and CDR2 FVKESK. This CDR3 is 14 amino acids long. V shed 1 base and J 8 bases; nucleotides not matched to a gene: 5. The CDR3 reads CASSQVTGGVGYTF. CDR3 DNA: TGTGCCAGCAGCCAAGTCACAGGGGGCGTGGGCTACACCTTC. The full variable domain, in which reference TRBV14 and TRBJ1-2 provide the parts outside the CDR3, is EAGVTQFPSHSVIEKGQTVTLRCDPISGHDNLYWYRRVMGKEIKFLLHFVKESKQDESGMPNNRFLAERTGGTYSTLKVQPAELEDSGVYFCASSQVTGGVGYTFGSGTRLTVV.

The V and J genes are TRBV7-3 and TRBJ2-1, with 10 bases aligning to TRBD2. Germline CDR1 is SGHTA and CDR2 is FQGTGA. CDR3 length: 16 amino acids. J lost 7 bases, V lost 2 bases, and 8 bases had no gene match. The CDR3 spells CASSLQAGGLGNEQFF. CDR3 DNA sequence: TGTGCCAGCAGCTTACAAGCGGGGGGGCTGGGGAATGAGCAGTTCTTC.

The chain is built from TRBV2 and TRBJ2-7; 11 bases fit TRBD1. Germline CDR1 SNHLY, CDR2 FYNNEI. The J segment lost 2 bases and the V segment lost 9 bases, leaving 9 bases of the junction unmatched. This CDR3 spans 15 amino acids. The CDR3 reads CASTSGTGGPYEQYF. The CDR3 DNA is TGTGCCAGTACCTCCGGGACAGGGGGTCCCTACGAGCAGTACTTC.

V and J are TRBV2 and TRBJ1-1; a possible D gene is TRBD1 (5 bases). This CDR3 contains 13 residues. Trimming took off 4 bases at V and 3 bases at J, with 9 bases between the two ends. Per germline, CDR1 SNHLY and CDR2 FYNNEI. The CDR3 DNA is TGTGCCAGCAGTGCGGAGGGGCACACTGAAGCTTTCTTT. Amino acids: CASSAEGHTEAFF.

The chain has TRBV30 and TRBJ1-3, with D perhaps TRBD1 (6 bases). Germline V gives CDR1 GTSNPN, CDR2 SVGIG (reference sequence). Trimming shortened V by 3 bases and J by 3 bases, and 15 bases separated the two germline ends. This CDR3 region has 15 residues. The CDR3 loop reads CAWRKTGISGNTIYF. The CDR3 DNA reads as TGTGCCTGGAGGAAAACAGGGATAAGTGGAAACACCATATATTTT.

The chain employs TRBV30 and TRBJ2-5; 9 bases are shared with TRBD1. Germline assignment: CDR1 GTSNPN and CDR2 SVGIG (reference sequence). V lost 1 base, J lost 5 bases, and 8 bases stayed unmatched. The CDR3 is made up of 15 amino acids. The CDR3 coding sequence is TGTGCCTGGAGTGGGATGACAGGGGGTCACGAGACCCAGTACTTC. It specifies CAWSGMTGGHETQYF.

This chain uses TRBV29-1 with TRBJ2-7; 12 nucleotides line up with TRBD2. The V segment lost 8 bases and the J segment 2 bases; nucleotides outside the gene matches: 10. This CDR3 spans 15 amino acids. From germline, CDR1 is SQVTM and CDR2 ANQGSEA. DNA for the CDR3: TGCAGCATGCTCGGACTAGCGGGGAATCCCTACGAGCAGTACTTC. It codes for CSMLGLAGNPYEQYF.

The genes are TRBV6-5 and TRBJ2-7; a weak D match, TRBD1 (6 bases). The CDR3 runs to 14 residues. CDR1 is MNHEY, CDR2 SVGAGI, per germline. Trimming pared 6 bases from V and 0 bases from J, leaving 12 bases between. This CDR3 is CASSLRGNSYEQYF. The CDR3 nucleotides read TGTGCCAGCAGCCTCAGGGGCAACTCCTACGAGCAGTACTTC.

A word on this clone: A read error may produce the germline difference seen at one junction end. The DNA for the CDR3 is TGTTCCAGCAGCCGCGGGACAGCCCATGGCTACACCTTC. Its protein product is CSSSRGTAHGYTF. This chain links TRBV7-9 with TRBJ1-2, with TRBD1 identical over 7 bases. The CDR3 has 13 residues. Germline V gives CDR1 SEHNR, CDR2 FQNEAQ (reference sequence).

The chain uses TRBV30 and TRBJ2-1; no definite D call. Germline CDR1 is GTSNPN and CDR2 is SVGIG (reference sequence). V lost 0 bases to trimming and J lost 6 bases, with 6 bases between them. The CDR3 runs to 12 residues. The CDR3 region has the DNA TGTGCCTGGAGTGTAAACGGCAATGAGCAGTTCTTC. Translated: CAWSVNGNEQFF.

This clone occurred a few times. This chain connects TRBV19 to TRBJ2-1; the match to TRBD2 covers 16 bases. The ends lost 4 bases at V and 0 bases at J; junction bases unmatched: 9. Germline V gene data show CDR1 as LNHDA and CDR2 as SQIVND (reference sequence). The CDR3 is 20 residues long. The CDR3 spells CASSRTGLAGGISSYNEQFF. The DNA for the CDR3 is TGTGCCAGTAGTAGAACGGGACTAGCGGGGGGGATTAGCTCCTACAATGAGCAGTTCTTC.

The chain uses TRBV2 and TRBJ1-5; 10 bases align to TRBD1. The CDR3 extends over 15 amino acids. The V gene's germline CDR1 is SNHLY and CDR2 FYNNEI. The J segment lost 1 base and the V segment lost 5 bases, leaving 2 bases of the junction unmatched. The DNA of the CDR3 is TGTGCCAGCAGTCGACAGGGGGCAAGCAATCAGCCCCAGCATTTT. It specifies CASSRQGASNQPQHF.

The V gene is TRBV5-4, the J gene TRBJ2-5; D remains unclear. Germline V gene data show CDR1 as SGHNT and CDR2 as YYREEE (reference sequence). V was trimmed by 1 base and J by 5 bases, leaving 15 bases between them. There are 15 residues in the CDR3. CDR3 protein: CASSLNTASLETQYF. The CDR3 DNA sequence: TGTGCCAGCAGCTTGAATACGGCTAGTCTGGAGACCCAGTACTTC.

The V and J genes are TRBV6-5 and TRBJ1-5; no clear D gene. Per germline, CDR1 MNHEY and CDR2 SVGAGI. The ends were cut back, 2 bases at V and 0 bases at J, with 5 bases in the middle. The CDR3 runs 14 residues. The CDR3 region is CASSYRDSNQPQHF. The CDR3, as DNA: TGTGCCAGCAGTTACCGGGATAGCAATCAGCCCCAGCATTTT.

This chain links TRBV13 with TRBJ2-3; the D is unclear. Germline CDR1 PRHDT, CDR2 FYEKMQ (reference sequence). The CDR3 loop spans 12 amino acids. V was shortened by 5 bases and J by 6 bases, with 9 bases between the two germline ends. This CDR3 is CASSAEPDTQYF. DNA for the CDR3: TGTGCCAGCAGCGCGGAGCCGGATACGCAGTATTTT.